Presented here are 16 T cell receptor beta chains from one specimen sequenced in a study of T-cell memory formation after mild COVID-19. TCRdb re-called the 5' RACE reads through MiXCR, storing one row per CDR3 protein. The data show roughly 250,000 distinct CDR3 sequences, with roughly 15% seen just once and around 3.4% held by the top ten. The sequenced material came from PBMCs or a T cell subset sorted from them (not recorded which). The receptors were sampled from a man between 18 and 35 years old who had mild COVID-19 (a few samples of this study predate the infection). Cell type and time point are not known.

This clonotype was counted ten times or more. The chain carries TRBV7-9 and TRBJ2-5; D gene unclear. CDR1 and CDR2 from the germline V gene are SEHNR and FQNEAQ (reference sequence). The CDR3 contains 11 residues. V was pared by 2 bases and J by 5 bases, with 3 bases between. The CDR3 coding sequence is TGTGCCAGCAGCTTATTTGAGACCCAGTACTTC. This encodes CASSLFETQYF. The whole variable domain, remainder taken from reference TRBV7-9 and TRBJ2-5, is DTGVSQNPRHKITKRGQNVTFRCDPISEHNRLYWYRQTLGQGPEFLTYFQNEAQLEKSRLLSDRFSAERPKGSFSTLEIQRTEQGDSAMYLCASSLFETQYFGPGTRLLVL.

This clonotype was detected only a few times. The genes are TRBV20-1 and TRBJ1-1; no reliable D call. The V and J ends lost 3 bases and 1 base respectively, with 9 bases between them. CDR1 is DFQATT, CDR2 SNEGSKA, per germline (reference sequence). The CDR3 covers 13 residues. The CDR3 reads CSASGGSNTEAFF. The CDR3 bases are TGCAGTGCTAGCGGAGGGTCGAACACTGAAGCTTTCTTT.

This chain connects TRBV28 to TRBJ2-7; D may be TRBD2 (7 bases). The CDR3 sequence is 16 residues long. Trimming removed 2 bases at V and 2 bases at J, with 16 bases between. Germline lookup yields CDR1 MDHEN and CDR2 SYDVKM. This chain's CDR3 is CASSLGGRGRTYEQYV. The CDR3 nucleotides read TGTGCCAGCAGTTTAGGCGGGCGGGGGCGAACCTACGAGCAGTACGTC.

The chain combines TRBV13 with TRBJ1-6; possible D gene TRBD1, 6 bases. Trimming shortened V by 2 bases and J by 8 bases, and 13 bases separated the two germline ends. The CDR3 consists of 15 residues. CDR1 is PRHDT, CDR2 FYEKMQ, per germline (reference sequence). CDR3 in DNA: TGTGCCAGCAGCTTACAAACAGGGCCTTATTCACCCCTCCACTTT. Encoded protein: CASSLQTGPYSPLHF.

The V and J genes are TRBV20-1 and TRBJ2-5; D not certain. The length of the CDR3 is 13 residues. The ends were cut back, 3 bases at V and 5 bases at J, with 13 bases in the middle. Germline V gives CDR1 DFQATT, CDR2 SNEGSKA (reference sequence). CDR3 sequence reads: CSASLLTVETQYF. DNA for the CDR3: TGCAGTGCTAGTCTTCTGACTGTCGAGACCCAGTACTTC.

V gene TRBV5-6 combines with J gene TRBJ1-1; the D is unclear. V was cut by 3 bases and J by 10 bases, with 10 bases left in between. The CDR3 spans 11 residues. Germline V lookup: CDR1 SGHDT, CDR2 YYEEEE. In DNA form, the CDR3 reads TGTGCCAGCAGCTCCGACAATACAGCTTTCTTT. Translating it yields CASSSDNTAFF.

The genes are TRBV6-1 and TRBJ2-5; TRBD1 matches 7 bases. The V and J ends lost 3 bases and 4 bases, in that order; junction bases with no gene match: 5. Per the germline V gene, CDR1 is MNHNS and CDR2 is SASEGT. The CDR3 consists of 14 residues. The CDR3 reads CASSESRTGETQYF. The DNA of the CDR3 is TGTGCCAGCAGTGAGAGTAGGACAGGAGAGACCCAGTACTTC.

This clonotype was recorded a few times. The J gene is TRBJ1-4, the V gene TRBV9, with TRBD1 as a possible D gene (5 bases). V was clipped by 2 bases and J by 6 bases, with 11 bases between them. Germline V CDR1 and CDR2: SGDLS, YYNGEE. CDR3 length equals 14 residues. In DNA, the CDR3 is TGTGCCAGCAGCGTTTCTCAGGGAGATGAAAAACTGTTTTTT. Encoded protein: CASSVSQGDEKLFF.

The DNA for the CDR3 is TGTGCCAGCAGCTTAGAGTACGAGCAGTACGTC. Protein sequence: CASSLEYEQYV. The chain joins TRBV7-9 to TRBJ2-7; D gene uncertain. CDR3 size: 11 residues. CDR1 SEHNR and CDR2 FQNEAQ come from the germline V gene (reference sequence). Trimming pared 1 base from V and 4 bases from J, leaving 2 bases between.

In its sample, this clonotype was seen a few times. The chain links TRBV12-3 or TRBV12-4 to TRBJ1-5; 7 bases match TRBD1. The CDR3 contains 14 residues. The V gene end was trimmed by 8 bases and the J gene end by 7 bases; junction bases not matched to a gene: 11. This CDR3 is CASGPTGELQPQHF. As DNA, the CDR3 is TGTGCCAGCGGCCCCACAGGGGAACTACAGCCCCAGCATTTT.

This clonotype was counted a few times. This chain joins TRBV2 and TRBJ2-7, with a tentative D call TRBD2 (6 bases). Per germline, CDR1 SNHLY and CDR2 FYNNEI. V was pared by 6 bases and J by 3 bases, with 12 bases between. The CDR3 runs 13 residues. The CDR3 DNA is TGTGCCAGCAGCCTCCGGGAGAGCTACGAGCAGTACGTC. It codes for CASSLRESYEQYV.

V and J are TRBV6-2 or TRBV6-3 and TRBJ2-7; maybe TRBD2 (7 bases). Between the trimmed V and J ends, which lost 10 bases and 2 bases, there was a span of 18 bases. Germline CDR1 reads MNHEY; CDR2 reads SVGEGT. The CDR3 is made up of 14 amino acids. The CDR3 sequence is CATGDPGLAYEQYF. The CDR3 DNA sequence: TGTGCCACAGGGGATCCTGGACTAGCCTACGAGCAGTACTTC.

This clonotype has a handful of counts. V and J are TRBV29-1 and TRBJ1-1; D not resolved. This CDR3 has 13 residues. CDR1 and CDR2 from the germline V gene are SQVTM and ANQGSEA. V lost 6 bases and J lost 0, with 11 bases in between. CDR3 nucleotide sequence: TGCAGCGTGCGACAACTCCTGAACACTGAAGCTTTCTTT. This translates into CSVRQLLNTEAFF.

In this sample, this clonotype turned up a few times. The chain has TRBV7-2 and TRBJ2-7, with D unclear. Per germline, CDR1 SGHTA and CDR2 FQGNSA. The CDR3 totals 14 residues. V was clipped by 1 base and J by 0 bases, with 7 bases between them. This CDR3 is CASSLVGYSYEQYF. CDR3 nucleotides: TGTGCCAGCAGCTTAGTGGGATACTCCTACGAGCAGTACTTC.

This chain links TRBV3-1 with TRBJ1-1; D is unclear. Germline assignment: CDR1 LGHDT and CDR2 YNNKEL (reference sequence). V lost 3 bases, J lost 2 bases, and 13 bases lay in between. This CDR3 has 15 residues. CDR3 DNA: TGTGCCAGCAGCCACCGATGGCCAGCCAACACTGAAGCTTTCTTT. As protein: CASSHRWPANTEAFF.

The chain has TRBV6-5 and TRBJ2-3; weak D call: TRBD1 (6 bases). The length of the CDR3 is 11 residues. V was shortened by 10 bases and J by 14 bases, with 19 bases between the two germline ends. CDR1 and CDR2 (germline): MNHEY, SVGAGI. This CDR3 reads CATYRDPFRYF. The DNA of the CDR3 is TGTGCCACTTACAGGGACCCGTTTCGGTATTTT.